The 15 T cell receptor delta chains presented below share a single source sample, sequenced in a study of gamma-delta T cells after stem cell transplantation (TCRdb year 2016). Library creation used RT-PCR. The data were produced on an Illumina MiSeq. TCRdb called clones anew from the public reads via CATT; matching DNA rows were later pooled. The sample has thousands of delta-chain clones on record, about 1.8% of them singletons. About two fifths of the sample comes from the top ten. The sample consisted of gamma-delta T cells. The origin of the receptors is a human donor. It is not recorded whose cells these are; they may come from a transplant donor.

This clone has only a few counts. The protein TCRdb lists belongs to a much larger clone and differs from this DNA's translation at residue 10, which points to a read error; the protein shown is made from the DNA. CDR3: CACDLTGRTAKLIF. The CDR3 DNA reads as TGTGCCTGTGACCTGACTGGGAGGACCGCTAAACTCATCTTT. The chain links TRDV2 to TRDJ1; tentative D call: TRDD3 (6 bases). This CDR3 comprises 14 residues. Germline lookup yields CDR1 GEAIGNYY and CDR2 EKD.

This clone has just a few counts. The protein recorded in TCRdb matches a much larger clone and deviates from this DNA's translation at residue 16, suggesting a read error; the protein here is obtained by translating the DNA. This chain links TRDV2 with TRDJ1; 11 nucleotides align to TRDD3. The CDR3 length is 20 residues. Germline V lookup: CDR1 GEAIGNYY, CDR2 EKD. CDR3 amino acids: CACDDVLGDNSPSYTNKLIF. DNA of the CDR3: TGTGCCTGTGACGACGTACTGGGGGATAACAGCCCCTCTTACACCAATAAACTCATCTTT.

This clone has just a few counts. The protein given by TCRdb reflects a much larger clone and differs at residue 11 from this DNA's translation, likely from a read error; the protein shown is the DNA's translation. The gene calls are TRDV2 and TRDJ1; D perhaps matches TRDD3 (5 bases). The CDR3 contains 15 residues. Germline assignment: CDR1 GEAIGNYY and CDR2 EKD. In DNA form, the CDR3 reads TGTGCCTGTGACACCGTGGGGAATCACACCAATAAACTCATCTTT. Amino acids: CACDTVGNHTNKLIF.

Of note for this clone: A far bigger clonotype differs at one base, so this is likely a read error. This same CDR3 is encoded by further DNA sequences in the sample. The chain has TRDV2 and TRDJ1; possibly TRDD2 or TRDD3 for D (6 bases each). Germline CDR1 reads GEAIGNYY; CDR2 reads EKD. The CDR3 runs 17 residues. V lost 1 base to trimming and J lost 0 bases, with 17 bases between them. CDR3 protein: CACDTVGILPNTDKLIF. DNA of the CDR3: TGTGCCTGTGACACAGTGGGGATCCTACCTAACACCGATAAACTCATCTTT.

This clone was found a few times. This DNA translates differently at residue 10 from the TCRdb protein, which is that of a much larger clone; a read error is likely, and the protein shown is the DNA's own translation. The V call is TRDV2, the J call TRDJ1; 11 bases line up with TRDD3. J was trimmed by 0 bases and V by 3 bases; bases with no gene match: 8. This CDR3 contains 17 residues. Looked up from germline, CDR1 is GEAIGNYY and CDR2 is EKD. CDR3 region: CACDFLGDTQYTDKLIF. The DNA for the CDR3 is TGTGCCTGTGACTTCCTGGGGGATACTCAGTACACCGATAAACTCATCTTT.

This clone was recorded a few times. TCRdb assigns this DNA the protein of a much larger clone, which departs from its translation at residue 16; this likely reflects a read error, and the protein shown comes from translating the DNA. The CDR3 region has the DNA TGTGCCTGTGACACCTTAAACCTGGGGGATACGCAAACCGATAAACGCATCTTT. Translation gives CACDTLNLGDTQTDKRIF. V usage is TRDV2 and J usage is TRDJ1, with 12 bases fitting TRDD3. This CDR3 contains 18 residues. Germline V gene lookup returns CDR1 GEAIGNYY and CDR2 EKD.

A word on this clone: The amino acid sequence in TCRdb belongs to a much larger clone and departs from this DNA's translation at residue 14, likely a sequencing read error; the sequence shown is translated from the DNA. The rearrangement uses TRDV2 and TRDJ1; D gene uncertain. Germline V gives CDR1 GEAIGNYY, CDR2 EKD. The CDR3 is 16 amino acids. In nucleotides, the CDR3 is TGTGCCTGTGACACCGTCACAGCGATGAAGGCCGATAAACCCATCTTT. Translation gives CACDTVTAMKADKPIF.

This clone was recorded a few times. This DNA translates differently at residue 11 from the TCRdb protein, which is that of a much larger clone; a read error is likely, and the protein shown is the DNA's own translation. The chain links TRDV2 to TRDJ1; TRDD3 agrees at 10 bases. The germline gives CDR1 GEAIGNYY, CDR2 EKD. CDR3 length: 17 residues. As DNA, the CDR3 is TGCGCCTGTGACACCATAGGACTGGGGGATGCCAAGAATAAACTCATCTTT. This gives the protein CACDTIGLGDAKNKLIF.

A word on this clone: A read error likely explains why the TCRdb protein, taken from a much larger clone, differs from this DNA's translation at residue 4; the protein shown is translated from the DNA. V is TRDV2 and J is TRDJ1, with 9 bases fitting TRDD3. Germline V lookup: CDR1 GEAIGNYY, CDR2 EKD. The CDR3 extends over 15 amino acids. The J segment lost 4 bases and the V segment lost 6 bases, leaving 11 bases of the junction unmatched. CDR3 sequence reads: CACLSLGDFGDKLIF. The CDR3 DNA follows: TGTGCCTGTCTTTCTCTGGGGGATTTCGGCGATAAACTCATCTTT.

By proportion, this clone is medium-sized. This specimen includes other DNA sequences encoding the same CDR3. The chain has TRDV2 and TRDJ3; the match to TRDD3 covers 7 bases. The germline CDR1 and CDR2 sequences are GEAIGNYY and EKD. V trimming: 0 bases; J trimming: 0 bases; junction bases outside the gene matches: 7. This CDR3 is built from 19 residues. The CDR3 bases are TGTGCCTGTGACACCCTGTTGGGGGAGTTCTCCTGGGACACCCGACAGATGTTTTTC. It encodes CACDTLLGEFSWDTRQMFF.

This clone counts as medium-sized. Given a far larger clone just one base away, this is likely a sequencing read error. Other DNA sequences in this specimen translate into the identical CDR3. CDR3 nucleotide sequence: TGTGCCTGTGACACGGTCGGGGAGAACACCGATAAGCTCATCTTT. Its translation is CACDTVGENTDKLIF. V gene TRDV2 combines with J gene TRDJ1; TRDD3 might be the D (5 bases). CDR1 GEAIGNYY and CDR2 EKD come from the germline V gene. The CDR3 sequence is 15 residues long.

In nucleotides, the CDR3 is TGTGCCTGTGACACCCTCTCTTCCCTCACTTCGGGGGATCGAGGTAAACTCATCTTT. It encodes CACDTLSSLTSGDRGKLIF. V gene TRDV2 combines with J gene TRDJ1; 7 nucleotides match TRDD3. The CDR3 contains 19 residues. V lost 0 bases and J lost 7; bases outside the gene matches: 22. Germline V gene sequence: CDR1 GEAIGNYY, CDR2 EKD.

Concerning this clone itself: This sequence is one base from a far larger clone and is likely a read error. CDR3 nucleotide sequence: TGTGCCTGTGACGCCGCCGGTACTGGGGGACCAAGCTCCTGGGACACCCGACAGATGTTTTTC. Its protein product is CACDAAGTGGPSSWDTRQMFF. This chain uses TRDV2 with TRDJ3; the match to TRDD3 covers 9 bases. The CDR3 is 21 amino acids. V lost 3 bases and J lost 0; bases outside the gene matches: 14. Germline V lookup: CDR1 GEAIGNYY, CDR2 EKD.

Concerning this clone: TCRdb records a much larger clone's protein for this DNA, with a difference at residue 3 that likely arises from a read error; the protein given is the translation of the DNA. Different DNA sequences within this sample yield the same CDR3. The V and J genes are TRDV2 and TRDJ1, with 12 bases matching TRDD3. CDR3 length: 22 amino acids. CDR1 and CDR2 from the germline V gene are GEAIGNYY and EKD. The CDR3 DNA reads TGTGCCTATGACATTCTGGGGGATACGCGGGACCGCAAGGACGTTTACACCGATAAACTCATCTTT. As protein: CAYDILGDTRDRKDVYTDKLIF.

Comments on this clone: A read error likely explains why the TCRdb protein, taken from a much larger clone, differs from this DNA's translation at residue 12; the protein shown is translated from the DNA. The chain carries TRDV2 and TRDJ1, with 10 bases lining up with TRDD3. CDR3 size: 20 residues. V lost 1 base and J lost 1; bases outside the gene matches: 17. Germline V CDR1 and CDR2: GEAIGNYY, EKD. CDR3 sequence: CACDTVYGGDTQGATDKLIF. CDR3 DNA: TGTGCCTGTGACACGGTCTATGGGGGGGATACGCAGGGGGCCACCGATAAACTCATCTTT.